Following are 16 T cell receptor beta chains from one sample sequenced in a study of shared T cell receptors in the human thymus. Using immunoSEQ multiplex PCR, the repertoire was profiled, and TCRdb retains in-frame clones only, with some absent. The sample has hundreds of thousands of clones; more than 75% are singletons. These data also formed part of another study, on human thymus T cells.

The source material was thymocytes. The receptors were sampled from a boy under two years old with a congenital heart defect.

V and J are TRBV6-1 and TRBJ1-6; 7 bases are shared with TRBD1. Trimming removed 5 bases from V and 7 bases from J; junction bases left unmatched: 5. Germline V CDR1 and CDR2: MNHNS, SASEGT. The CDR3 length is 14 residues. The CDR3 DNA reads as TGTGCCAGCAGTTATCTACAGGGGAATTCACCCCTCCACTTT. It specifies CASSYLQGNSPLHF.

The chain employs TRBV5-6 and TRBJ2-5, with TRBD1 matching over 11 bases. The CDR3 loop spans 17 amino acids. V gave up 2 bases and J gave up 2 bases; unmatched junction bases: 8. Germline lookup yields CDR1 SGHDT and CDR2 YYEEEE. The CDR3 sequence is CASSFVRTGGDQETQYF. The CDR3 coding sequence is TGTGCCAGCAGCTTTGTGCGGACAGGGGGCGATCAAGAGACCCAGTACTTC.

The V call is TRBV28, the J call TRBJ1-2; 9 nucleotides agree with TRBD1. The CDR3 contains 13 residues. Germline V lookup: CDR1 MDHEN, CDR2 SYDVKM. V shed 5 bases, J shed 8 bases, and the junction held 6 bases outside the gene matches. The CDR3 nucleotides are TGTGCCAGCAGTCTCCGACAGGGGGGAGGCTACACCTTC. This sequence encodes CASSLRQGGGYTF.

In this sample, this clone turned up once. DNA for the CDR3: TGTGCCAGCAGTGACAGGGGGCCTGGGGGAAGAGAGACCCAGTACTTC. Amino acid sequence: CASSDRGPGGRETQYF. The chain links TRBV2 to TRBJ2-5, with 8 bases lining up with TRBD1. CDR1 and CDR2 (germline): SNHLY, FYNNEI. This CDR3 contains 16 residues. The ends lost 3 bases at V and 4 bases at J; junction bases unmatched: 10.

V gene TRBV5-8 combines with J gene TRBJ1-6, with 8 bases aligning to TRBD1. This CDR3 is built from 17 residues. After removal of 9 bases from V and 3 bases from J, the junction contained 14 bases not matched to a gene. Per germline, CDR1 SGHTS and CDR2 YDEGEE. CDR3 sequence (DNA): TGTGCCACCACGGGGACTCAGGGGGCGGACTATAATTCACCCCTCCACTTT. Its protein product is CATTGTQGADYNSPLHF.

The chain carries TRBV4-1 and TRBJ2-5; 8 nucleotides line up with TRBD1. Germline V gene data show CDR1 as MGHRA and CDR2 as YSYEKL. Losses at the gene ends were 0 bases for V and 4 bases for J; bases not matched to a gene: 4. The CDR3 length is 15 residues. CDR3 protein: CASSQDRQGRETQYF. The CDR3 DNA is TGCGCCAGCAGCCAAGATAGACAGGGGAGAGAGACCCAGTACTTC.

J is TRBJ2-2 and V is TRBV27; the match to TRBD2 covers 10 bases. Germline values: CDR1 MNHEY, CDR2 SMNVEV (reference sequence). The CDR3 consists of 14 residues. Trimming at V came to 8 bases and at J to 5 bases, leaving 5 bases not matched to a gene. In DNA, the CDR3 is TGTGCCAGCGGCTCGGGACTAGCGACCGGGGAGCTGTTTTTT. It is translated as CASGSGLATGELFF.

CDR3 nucleotide sequence: TGTGCCAGTCACCCCGGCTCCTATAATTCACCCCTCCACTTT. Protein: CASHPGSYNSPLHF. The gene calls are TRBV19 and TRBJ1-6, with unresolved D. The germline V and J ends were trimmed by 8 bases and 0 bases, with 8 bases remaining between them. CDR1 LNHDA and CDR2 SQIVND come from the germline V gene (reference sequence). The CDR3 runs 14 residues.

V usage is TRBV4-1 and J usage is TRBJ1-5; the D is unclear. Trimming took 0 bases from V and 0 from J, leaving 21 bases between them. The CDR3 is 20 residues long. CDR1 and CDR2 from the germline V gene are MGHRA and YSYEKL. Written as DNA, the CDR3 is TGCGCCAGCAGCCAAGAATTAAGTTGGAGAGGGAGGGATAGCAATCAGCCCCAGCATTTT. Its translation is CASSQELSWRGRDSNQPQHF.

In this sample, this clone turned up a few times. The chain recombines TRBV7-8 with TRBJ2-3, with TRBD2 identical over 7 bases. Looked up from germline, CDR1 is SGHVS and CDR2 is FQNEAQ. V lost 5 bases and J lost 6; bases outside the gene matches: 8. CDR3 length: 14 residues. CDR3 in amino acids: CASSQRGGSDTQYF. CDR3 nucleotides: TGTGCCAGCAGCCAGCGCGGGGGTTCGGATACGCAGTATTTT. Full variable domain (outside the CDR3, taken from reference TRBV7-8 and TRBJ2-3): GAGVSQSPRYKVAKRGQDVALRCDPISGHVSLFWYQQALGQGPEFLTYFQNEAQLDKSGLPSDRFFAERPEGSVSTLKIQRTQQEDSAVYLCASSQRGGSDTQYFGPGTRLTVL.

This clone showed up just once. The chain uses TRBV9 and TRBJ1-6; 8 bases agree with TRBD1. There are 15 residues in the CDR3. Germline V gives CDR1 SGDLS, CDR2 YYNGEE. The V segment lost 4 bases and the J segment 5 bases; nucleotides outside the gene matches: 5. The CDR3 loop reads CASSTKTGDNSPLHF. The CDR3 region has the DNA TGTGCCAGCAGCACCAAGACAGGGGATAATTCACCCCTCCACTTT.

This clone was recorded once. The rearrangement uses TRBV4-1 and TRBJ1-5; perhaps TRBD1 as D (6 bases). From germline, CDR1 is MGHRA and CDR2 YSYEKL. Trimming took 0 bases from V and 3 from J, leaving 18 bases between them. The CDR3 has 18 amino acids. The CDR3 is CASSQDRGGASYNQPQHF. For the CDR3, the DNA is TGCGCCAGCAGCCAAGATAGGGGGGGGGCGAGTTACAATCAGCCCCAGCATTTT.

Only a few counts were recorded for this clone. This chain connects TRBV9 to TRBJ2-1; 10 bases are shared with TRBD2. Germline CDR1 and CDR2: SGDLS and YYNGEE. V trimming: 0 bases; J trimming: 0 bases; junction bases outside the gene matches: 6. There are 18 residues in the CDR3. CDR3 nucleotide sequence: TGTGCCAGCAGCGTAGAAACTAGCGGGGACTCCTCCTACAATGAGCAGTTCTTC. It translates to CASSVETSGDSSYNEQFF.

This clone was recorded only once. V usage is TRBV28 and J usage is TRBJ1-1; D remains ambiguous. The CDR3 length is 13 residues. Germline V lookup: CDR1 MDHEN, CDR2 SYDVKM. The V end was cut by 7 bases, the J end by 1 base, with 10 bases between. The CDR3 reads CASTPWRNTEAFF. DNA of the CDR3: TGTGCCAGCACCCCGTGGAGGAACACTGAAGCTTTCTTT.

This chain connects TRBV28 to TRBJ2-1; TRBD2 agrees at 11 bases. J gave up 0 bases and V 5 bases, and 12 bases lay outside the gene matches. Germline V gives CDR1 MDHEN, CDR2 SYDVKM. The CDR3 contains 19 residues. CDR3 bases: TGTGCCAGCAGTCTGAGACTAGCGGGAAGACTGAGCTCCTACAATGAGCAGTTCTTC. Protein sequence: CASSLRLAGRLSSYNEQFF.

This clone was recorded once. The chain uses TRBV18 and TRBJ1-5; D may be TRBD1 (6 bases). The CDR3 is made up of 15 amino acids. Germline lookup yields CDR1 KGHSH and CDR2 LQKENI. V was shortened by 3 bases and J by 2 bases, with 11 bases between the two germline ends. The CDR3 DNA sequence: TGTGCCAGCTCACCTAACGCAGGGGGCAATCAGCCCCAGCATTTT. Translation: CASSPNAGGNQPQHF.